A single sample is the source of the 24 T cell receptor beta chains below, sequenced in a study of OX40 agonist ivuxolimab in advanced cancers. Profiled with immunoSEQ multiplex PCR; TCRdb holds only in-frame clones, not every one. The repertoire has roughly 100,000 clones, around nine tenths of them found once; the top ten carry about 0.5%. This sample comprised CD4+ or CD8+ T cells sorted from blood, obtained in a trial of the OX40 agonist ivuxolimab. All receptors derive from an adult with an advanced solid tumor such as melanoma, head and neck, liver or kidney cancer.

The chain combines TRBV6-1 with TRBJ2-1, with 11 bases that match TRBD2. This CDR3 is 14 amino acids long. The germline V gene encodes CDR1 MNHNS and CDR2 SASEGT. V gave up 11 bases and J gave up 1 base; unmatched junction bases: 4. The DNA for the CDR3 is TGTGCCGTACGACTAGCGGGGTCCTACAATGAGCAGTTCTTC. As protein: CAVRLAGSYNEQFF.

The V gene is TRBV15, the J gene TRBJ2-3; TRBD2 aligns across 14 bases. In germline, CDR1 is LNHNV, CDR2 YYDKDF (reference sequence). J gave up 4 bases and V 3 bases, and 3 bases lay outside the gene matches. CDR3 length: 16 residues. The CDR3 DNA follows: TGTGCCACCAGCAGTGGACTAGCGGGGGGCGCAGATACGCAGTATTTT. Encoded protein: CATSSGLAGGADTQYF.

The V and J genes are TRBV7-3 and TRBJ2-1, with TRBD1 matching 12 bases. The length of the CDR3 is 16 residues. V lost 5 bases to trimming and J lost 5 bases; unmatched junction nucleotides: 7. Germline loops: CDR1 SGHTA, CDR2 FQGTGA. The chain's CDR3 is CASSATGTGGHNEQFF. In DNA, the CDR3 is TGTGCCAGCAGCGCGACCGGGACAGGGGGCCACAATGAGCAGTTCTTC.

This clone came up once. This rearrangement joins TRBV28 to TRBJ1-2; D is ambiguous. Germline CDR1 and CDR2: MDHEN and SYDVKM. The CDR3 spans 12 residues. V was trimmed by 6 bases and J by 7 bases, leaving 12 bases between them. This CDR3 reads CASSQRSGGYTF. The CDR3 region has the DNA TGTGCCAGCAGCCAAAGATCAGGTGGCTACACCTTC.

The CDR3 is CASGGRNHRPQHF. As DNA, the CDR3 is TGTGCCAGCGGGGGCAGAAACCATCGGCCCCAGCATTTT. The gene calls are TRBV28 and TRBJ1-5; tentatively, D is TRBD1 (6 bases). The germline V gene encodes CDR1 MDHEN and CDR2 SYDVKM. There are 13 residues in the CDR3. The V end was cut by 8 bases, the J end by 9 bases, with 17 bases between.

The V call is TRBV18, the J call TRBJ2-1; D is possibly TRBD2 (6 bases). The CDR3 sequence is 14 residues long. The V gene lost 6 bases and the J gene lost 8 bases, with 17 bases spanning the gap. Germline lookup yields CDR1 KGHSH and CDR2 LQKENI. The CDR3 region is CASSPGGTQDEQFF. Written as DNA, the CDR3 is TGTGCCAGCTCCCCCGGCGGGACCCAGGATGAGCAGTTCTTC.

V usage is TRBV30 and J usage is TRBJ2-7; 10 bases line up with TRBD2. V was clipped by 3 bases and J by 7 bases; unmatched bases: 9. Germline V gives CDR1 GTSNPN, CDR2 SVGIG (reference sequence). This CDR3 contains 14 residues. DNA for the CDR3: TGTGCCTGGAGGTGGCTAGCGGGGGTGAGGGAGCAGTACTTC. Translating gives CAWRWLAGVREQYF.

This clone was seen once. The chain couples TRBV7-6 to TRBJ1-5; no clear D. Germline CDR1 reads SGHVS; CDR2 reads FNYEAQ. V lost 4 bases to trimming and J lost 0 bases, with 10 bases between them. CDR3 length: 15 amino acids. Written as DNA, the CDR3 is TGTGCCAGCAGCTCGACGGGGAATAGCAATCAGCCCCAGCATTTT. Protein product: CASSSTGNSNQPQHF.

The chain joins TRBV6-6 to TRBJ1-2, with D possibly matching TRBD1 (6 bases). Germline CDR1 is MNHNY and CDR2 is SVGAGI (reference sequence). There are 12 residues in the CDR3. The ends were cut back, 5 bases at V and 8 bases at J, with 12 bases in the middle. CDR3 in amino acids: CASSLWGRGYTF. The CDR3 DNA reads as TGTGCCAGCAGTCTCTGGGGGCGAGGCTACACCTTC.

The CDR3 DNA is TGTGCCAGTAGTCCCTCAGGTGGAGGGGGCAGGGACGAGCAGTACTTC. Its translation is CASSPSGGGGRDEQYF. The J gene is TRBJ2-7, the V gene TRBV19; D might be TRBD1 (7 bases). Germline CDR1 and CDR2: LNHDA and SQIVND (reference sequence). This CDR3 contains 16 residues. V dropped 5 bases and J dropped 5 bases, with 22 bases sitting between them.

CDR3 sequence reads: CASSVLGSGGVETQYF. The CDR3 coding sequence is TGTGCCAGCAGCGTATTAGGCAGCGGGGGGGTGGAGACCCAGTACTTC. The chain is built from TRBV9 and TRBJ2-5; TRBD2 agrees at 10 bases. The CDR3 is 16 residues long. The V and J ends lost 1 base and 5 bases, in that order; junction bases with no gene match: 8. Germline V gives CDR1 SGDLS, CDR2 YYNGEE.

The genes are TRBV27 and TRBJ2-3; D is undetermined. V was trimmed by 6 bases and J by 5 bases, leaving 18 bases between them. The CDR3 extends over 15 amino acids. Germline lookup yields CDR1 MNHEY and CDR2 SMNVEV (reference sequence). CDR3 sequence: CASSYRAAVGDTQYF. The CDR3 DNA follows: TGTGCCAGCAGCTACCGGGCCGCGGTTGGAGATACGCAGTATTTT.

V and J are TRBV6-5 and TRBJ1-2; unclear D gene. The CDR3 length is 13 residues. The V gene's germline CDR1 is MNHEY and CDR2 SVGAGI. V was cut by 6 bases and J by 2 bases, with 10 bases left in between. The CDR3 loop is CASRRSGNYGYTF. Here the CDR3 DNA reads TGTGCCAGCAGGCGGTCCGGAAACTATGGCTACACCTTC.

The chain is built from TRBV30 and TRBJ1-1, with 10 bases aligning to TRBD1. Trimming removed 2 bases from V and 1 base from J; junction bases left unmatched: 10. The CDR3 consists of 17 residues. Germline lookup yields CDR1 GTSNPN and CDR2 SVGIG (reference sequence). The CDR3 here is CAWSLTGDRGPNTEAFF. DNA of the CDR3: TGTGCCTGGAGTCTTACGGGGGACAGGGGACCGAACACTGAAGCTTTCTTT. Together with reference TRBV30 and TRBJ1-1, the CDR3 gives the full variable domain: SQTIHQWPATLVQPVGSPLSLECTVEGTSNPNLYWYRQAAGRGLQLLFYSVGIGQISSEVPQNLSASRPQDRQFILSSKKLLLSDSGFYLCAWSLTGDRGPNTEAFFGQGTRLTVV.

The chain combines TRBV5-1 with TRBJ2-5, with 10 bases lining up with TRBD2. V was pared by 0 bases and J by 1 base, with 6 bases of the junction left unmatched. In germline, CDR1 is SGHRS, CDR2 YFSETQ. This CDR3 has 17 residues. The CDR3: CASSLALAGTSQETQYF. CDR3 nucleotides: TGCGCCAGCAGCTTGGCACTAGCGGGGACAAGCCAAGAGACCCAGTACTTC.

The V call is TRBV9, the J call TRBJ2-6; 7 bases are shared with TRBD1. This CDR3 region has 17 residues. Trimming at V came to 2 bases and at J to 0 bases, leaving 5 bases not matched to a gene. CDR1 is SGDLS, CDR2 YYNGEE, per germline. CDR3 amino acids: CASSVLQGSSGANVLTF. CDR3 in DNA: TGTGCCAGCAGCGTTCTACAGGGGAGCTCTGGGGCCAACGTCCTGACTTTC. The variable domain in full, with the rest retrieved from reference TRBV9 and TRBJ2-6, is DSGVTQTPKHLITATGQRVTLRCSPRSGDLSVYWYQQSLDQGLQFLIQYYNGEERAKGNILERFSAQQFPDLHSELNLSSLELGDSALYFCASSVLQGSSGANVLTFGAGSRLTVL.

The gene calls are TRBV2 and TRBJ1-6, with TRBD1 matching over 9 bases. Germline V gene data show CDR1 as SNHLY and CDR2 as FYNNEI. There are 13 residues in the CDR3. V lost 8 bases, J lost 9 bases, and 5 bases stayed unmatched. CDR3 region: CASDDRGTSPLHF. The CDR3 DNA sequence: TGTGCCAGCGATGACAGGGGGACTTCACCCCTCCACTTT.

Here the CDR3 reads CASSYRSEGYEQYF. The DNA for the CDR3 is TGTGCCAGCAGCTATCGGTCCGAGGGCTACGAGCAGTACTTC. The chain couples TRBV7-9 to TRBJ2-7; D is perhaps TRBD2 (5 bases). Germline V gene sequence: CDR1 SEHNR, CDR2 FQNEAQ (reference sequence). The germline V and J ends were trimmed by 4 bases and 3 bases, with 13 bases remaining between them. There are 14 residues in the CDR3.

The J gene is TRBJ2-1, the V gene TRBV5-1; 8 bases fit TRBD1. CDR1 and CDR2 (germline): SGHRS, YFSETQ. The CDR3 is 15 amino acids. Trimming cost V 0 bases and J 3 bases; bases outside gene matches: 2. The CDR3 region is CASSLGQGRYNEQFF. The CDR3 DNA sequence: TGCGCCAGCAGCTTGGGACAGGGGCGCTACAATGAGCAGTTCTTC.

The CDR3 loop is CASSSGEGETQYF. In nucleotides, the CDR3 is TGTGCCAGTAGTTCAGGGGAGGGCGAGACCCAGTACTTC. The chain is built from TRBV19 and TRBJ2-5, with a weak D call TRBD2 (7 bases). The CDR3 runs 13 residues. From germline, CDR1 is LNHDA and CDR2 SQIVND (reference sequence). Trimming cost V 5 bases and J 5 bases, with 12 bases left between them.

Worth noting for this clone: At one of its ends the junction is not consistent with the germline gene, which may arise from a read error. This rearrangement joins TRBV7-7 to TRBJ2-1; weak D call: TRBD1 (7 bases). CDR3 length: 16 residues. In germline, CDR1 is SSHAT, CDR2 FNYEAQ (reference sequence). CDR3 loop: CASSPDRLRGDNEQFF. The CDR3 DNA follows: TGTGCTAGCAGCCCGGACAGGCTACGCGGGGACAATGAGCAGTTCTTC. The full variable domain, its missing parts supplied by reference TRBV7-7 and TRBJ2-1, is GAGVSQSPRYKVTKRGQDVTLRCDPISSHATLYWYQQALGQGPEFLTYFNYEAQPDKSGLPSDRFSAERPEGSISTLTIQRTEQRDSAMYRCASSPDRLRGDNEQFFGPGTRLTVL.

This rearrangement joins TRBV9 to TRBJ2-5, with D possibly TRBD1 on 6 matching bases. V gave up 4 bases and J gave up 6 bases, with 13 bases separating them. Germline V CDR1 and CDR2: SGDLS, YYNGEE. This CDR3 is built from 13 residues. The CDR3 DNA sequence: TGTGCCAGCAGCAACGGACAGAAAAAGACCCAGTACTTC. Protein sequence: CASSNGQKKTQYF.

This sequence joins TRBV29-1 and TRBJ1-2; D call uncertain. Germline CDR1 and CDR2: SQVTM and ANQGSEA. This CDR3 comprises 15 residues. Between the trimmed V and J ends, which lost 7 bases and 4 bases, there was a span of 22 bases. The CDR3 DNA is TGCAGCGCGGCGGGGATCTCCCCCGACCCCTATGGCTACACCTTC. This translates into CSAAGISPDPYGYTF.

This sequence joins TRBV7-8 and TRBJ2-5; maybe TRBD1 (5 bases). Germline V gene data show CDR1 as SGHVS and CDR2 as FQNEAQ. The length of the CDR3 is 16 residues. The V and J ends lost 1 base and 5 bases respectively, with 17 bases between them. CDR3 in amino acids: CASSLGFSQGRETQYF. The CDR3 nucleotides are TGTGCCAGCAGCTTAGGCTTCTCGCAGGGCCGGGAGACCCAGTACTTC.